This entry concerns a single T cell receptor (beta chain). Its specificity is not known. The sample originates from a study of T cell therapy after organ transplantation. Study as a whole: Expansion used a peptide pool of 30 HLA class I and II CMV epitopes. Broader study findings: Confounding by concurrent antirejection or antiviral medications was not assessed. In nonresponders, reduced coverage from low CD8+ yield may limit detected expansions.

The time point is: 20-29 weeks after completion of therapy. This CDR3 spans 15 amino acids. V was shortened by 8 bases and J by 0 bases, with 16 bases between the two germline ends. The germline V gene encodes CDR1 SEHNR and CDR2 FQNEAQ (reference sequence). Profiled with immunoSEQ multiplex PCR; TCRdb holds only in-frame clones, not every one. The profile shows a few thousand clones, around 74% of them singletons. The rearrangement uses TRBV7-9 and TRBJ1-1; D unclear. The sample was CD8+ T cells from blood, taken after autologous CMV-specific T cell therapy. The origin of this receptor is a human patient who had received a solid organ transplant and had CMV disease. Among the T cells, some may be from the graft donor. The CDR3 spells CASFNAQNLNTEAFF. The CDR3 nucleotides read TGTGCCAGCTTCAACGCCCAGAATTTGAACACTGAAGCTTTCTTT.